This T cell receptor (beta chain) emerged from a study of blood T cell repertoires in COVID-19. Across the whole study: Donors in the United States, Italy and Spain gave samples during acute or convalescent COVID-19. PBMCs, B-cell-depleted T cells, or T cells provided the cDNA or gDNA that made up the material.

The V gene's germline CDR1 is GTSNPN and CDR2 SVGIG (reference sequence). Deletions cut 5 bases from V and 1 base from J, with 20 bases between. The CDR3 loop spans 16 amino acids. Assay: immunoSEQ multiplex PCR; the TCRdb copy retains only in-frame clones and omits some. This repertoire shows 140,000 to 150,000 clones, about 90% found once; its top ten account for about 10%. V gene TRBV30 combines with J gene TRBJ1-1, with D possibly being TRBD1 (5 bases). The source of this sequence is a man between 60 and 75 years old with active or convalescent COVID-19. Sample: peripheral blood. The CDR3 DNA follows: TGTGCCTGGGGATACGGTTCAAGGAGGGGGAACACTGAAGCTTTCTTT. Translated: CAWGYGSRRGNTEAFF.